This entry is about one T cell receptor (beta chain). The data belong to a study of blood T cells in healthy people across ages. All donors came from Russia, were Caucasian and healthy, and spanned ages about 6 to 100. Primed by a sample-barcoded 5' primer and a J-beta primer mix, a second PCR proceeded for 7 to 11 cycles. In TCRdb, the 5' RACE reads were re-called with MiXCR into one record per CDR3 protein. The profile shows 710,000 or so distinct CDR3 sequences, about a fifth of them singletons. Sequencing used blood. This TCR came from a man aged 65 to 79 in good health.

The CDR3 coding sequence is TGTGCCATCAGTGAACTAGCGGGAGAGACCCAGTACTTC. It specifies CAISELAGETQYF. The chain has TRBV10-3 and TRBJ2-5; the match to TRBD2 covers 9 bases. There are 13 residues in the CDR3. The ends lost 3 bases at V and 4 bases at J; junction bases unmatched: 0. CDR1 and CDR2 (germline): ENHRY, SYGVKD.